This passage covers 23 T cell receptor beta chains from one sample sequenced in a study of cytomegalovirus exposure and HLA in healthy donors. Primers: 60 Vbeta forward and 13 Jbeta reverse. This table comes from immunoSEQ multiplex PCR, and its TCRdb copy is limited to in-frame clones, with some not included. The table lists about 270,000 clones, 72% of them singletons. The sequenced material came from PBMCs. The receptor source for this set is a female donor in good health and CMV-seronegative.

The rearrangement links TRBV1 to TRBJ2-7; the table's D call, TRBD2, has no DNA check behind it. TRBV1 is termed a pseudogene. This CDR3 contains 18 residues. This CDR3 reads CTSSQDLGLAGVKYEQYF. The CDR3 coding sequence is TGCACCAGCAGCCAAGATCTGGGACTAGCGGGAGTAAAATACGAGCAGTACTTC.

This clone was detected once. The chain recombines TRBV5-4 with TRBJ1-1; D not resolved. Germline V gene sequence: CDR1 SGHNT, CDR2 YYREEE (reference sequence). This CDR3 has 14 residues. V lost 4 bases, J lost 0 bases, and 10 bases lay in between. CDR3 sequence (DNA): TGTGCCAGCAGCCGGCGGAACATGAACACTGAAGCTTTCTTT. Its translation is CASSRRNMNTEAFF.

The V and J genes are TRBV5-5 and TRBJ1-2; D gene ambiguous. The CDR3 loop spans 15 amino acids. Trimming left V 2 bases short and J 2 bases short, with 13 bases between. The germline CDR1 and CDR2 sequences are SGHKS and YYEKEE (reference sequence). CDR3 amino acids: CASSFGIGVNYGYTF. CDR3 DNA sequence: TGTGCCAGCAGCTTCGGGATCGGGGTAAACTATGGCTACACCTTC.

The rearrangement uses TRBV11-2 and TRBJ2-1, with TRBD2 identical over 11 bases. The ends lost 6 bases at V and 10 bases at J; junction bases unmatched: 14. Looked up from germline, CDR1 is SGHAT and CDR2 is FQNNGV. The CDR3 runs to 16 residues. The CDR3 DNA reads TGTGCCAGCAGGATACCGTCTAGCGGGAGGCAAGAAGAGCAGTTCTTC. It codes for CASRIPSSGRQEEQFF.

The chain combines TRBV5-1 with TRBJ2-1; 14 bases agree with TRBD2. The germline V gene has CDR1 SGHRS and CDR2 YFSETQ. The trim removed 4 bases at V and 6 bases at J, leaving 6 bases unmatched. This CDR3 spans 16 amino acids. The CDR3 region has the DNA TGCGCCAGCAGCGGTACCGGGACTAGCGGGAGCAATGAGCAGTTCTTC. Its protein is CASSGTGTSGSNEQFF.

V and J are TRBV19 and TRBJ2-3, with D possibly TRBD2 on 5 matching bases. Germline V gene lookup returns CDR1 LNHDA and CDR2 SQIVND (reference sequence). This CDR3 contains 15 residues. Deletions cut 2 bases from V and 0 bases from J, with 9 bases between. This CDR3 reads CASSILLASTDTQYF. CDR3 nucleotide sequence: TGTGCCAGTAGTATACTTCTAGCTAGCACAGATACGCAGTATTTT.

This rearrangement joins TRBV28 to TRBJ1-2; possible D gene TRBD1, 6 bases. The CDR3 totals 13 residues. Trimming removed 9 bases at V and 7 bases at J, with 18 bases between. Germline CDR1 is MDHEN and CDR2 is SYDVKM. The CDR3 region is CASLEARGSGYTF. The CDR3 nucleotides read TGTGCCAGTTTAGAGGCCAGGGGTAGTGGCTACACCTTC.

The chain recombines TRBV5-1 with TRBJ2-2, with 7 bases aligning to TRBD2. CDR1 is SGHRS, CDR2 YFSETQ, per germline. V shed 4 bases, J shed 6 bases, and the junction held 15 bases outside the gene matches. This CDR3 has 17 amino acids. The CDR3 spells CASSANWAGVWAGELFF. Written as DNA, the CDR3 is TGCGCCAGCAGCGCCAATTGGGCGGGAGTATGGGCCGGGGAGCTGTTTTTT.

J is TRBJ1-3 and V is TRBV11-2, with D possibly being TRBD1 (6 bases). CDR1 is SGHAT, CDR2 FQNNGV, per germline. Trimming removed 5 bases from V and 0 bases from J, with 11 bases in between. The CDR3 spans 15 residues. The DNA of the CDR3 is TGTGCCAGCAGCGTTTCAGGGGCCTCTGGAAACACCATATATTTT. Encoded protein: CASSVSGASGNTIYF. Based on the CDR3 plus reference TRBV11-2 and TRBJ1-3, the full variable domain is EAGVAQSPRYKIIEKRQSVAFWCNPISGHATLYWYQQILGQGPKLLIQFQNNGVVDDSQLPKDRFSAERLKGVDSTLKIQPAKLEDSAVYLCASSVSGASGNTIYFGEGSWLTVV.

The V gene is TRBV2, the J gene TRBJ2-1; TRBD2 might be the D (6 bases). The CDR3 runs to 12 residues. Deletions cut 4 bases from V and 6 bases from J, with 7 bases between. Germline V CDR1 and CDR2: SNHLY, FYNNEI. The CDR3 loop reads CASSGGANEQFF. The DNA of the CDR3 is TGTGCCAGCAGTGGCGGGGCCAATGAGCAGTTCTTC.

This clone showed up just a few times. The V and J genes are TRBV4-1 and TRBJ2-7, with 7 bases fitting TRBD2. The J segment lost 0 bases and the V segment lost 4 bases, leaving 6 bases of the junction unmatched. The CDR3 runs 15 residues. CDR1 MGHRA and CDR2 YSYEKL come from the germline V gene. The CDR3 nucleotides read TGCGCCAGCAGCCCCCTAGCGGAGAGCTCCTACGAGCAGTACTTC. Translated, it gives CASSPLAESSYEQYF.

The rearrangement links TRBV14 to TRBJ2-7, with D possibly matching TRBD2 (6 bases). Looked up from germline, CDR1 is SGHDN and CDR2 is FVKESK. The CDR3 totals 13 residues. Deletions cut 1 base from V and 5 bases from J, with 9 bases between. DNA of the CDR3: TGTGCCAGCAGCCAAGGACTAGTAAACGAGCAGTACTTC. This codes for CASSQGLVNEQYF.

This clone was seen just once. The genes are TRBV7-9 and TRBJ1-5, with 7 bases matching TRBD1. V was pared by 1 base and J by 6 bases, with 12 bases of the junction left unmatched. Per germline, CDR1 SEHNR and CDR2 FQNEAQ (reference sequence). The CDR3 is 17 amino acids. This CDR3 reads CASSLVGGTVGGQPQHF. In DNA, the CDR3 is TGTGCCAGCAGCTTAGTCGGAGGGACAGTTGGCGGTCAGCCCCAGCATTTT.

As regards this clone: Compared with germline, one end of the junction differs, possibly owing to a read error. The same CDR3 is also encoded by other DNA sequences in this sample. The chain uses TRBV19 and TRBJ1-4, with 7 bases identical to TRBD1. CDR3 length equals 15 residues. The germline gives CDR1 LNHDA, CDR2 SQIVND (reference sequence). CDR3 bases: TGCGCCAGTAGTATACTGACAGGGATAAGCGAAAAACTGTTTTTT. Translated: CASSILTGISEKLFF.

In its sample, this clone was seen a few times. The V gene is TRBV15, the J gene TRBJ2-7, with 8 bases fitting TRBD1. CDR1 is LNHNV, CDR2 YYDKDF, per germline (reference sequence). J lost 0 bases, V lost 5 bases, and 3 bases had no gene match. The CDR3 covers 14 residues. CDR3 loop: CATSPGQDSYEQYF. CDR3 coding DNA: TGTGCCACCAGCCCGGGACAGGACTCCTACGAGCAGTACTTC. The whole variable domain, filled in from reference TRBV15 and TRBJ2-7, reads DAMVIQNPRYQVTQFGKPVTLSCSQTLNHNVMYWYQQKSSQAPKLLFHYYDKDFNNEADTPDNFQSRRPNTSFCFLDIRSPGLGDTAMYLCATSPGQDSYEQYFGPGTRLTVT.

The V and J genes are TRBV18 and TRBJ2-5, with D possibly TRBD2 on 5 matching bases. This CDR3 contains 14 residues. Trimming removed 6 bases at V and 0 bases at J, with 11 bases between. Germline V gives CDR1 KGHSH, CDR2 LQKENI. The CDR3 DNA reads as TGTGCCAGCTCCCTCGGACTGAACCAAGAGACCCAGTACTTC. It specifies CASSLGLNQETQYF.

This clone was picked up a small number of times. This chain connects TRBV21-1 to TRBJ1-5. TRBV21-1 corresponds to a pseudogene. The length of the CDR3 is 14 residues. The CDR3 sequence: CASSPGVGRQPQHF. CDR3 DNA: TGTGCCAGCAGCCCCGGGGTTGGGAGGCAGCCCCAGCATTTT.

The chain uses TRBV27 and TRBJ2-5; D remains ambiguous. The CDR3 runs 13 residues. Trimming took off 3 bases at V and 7 bases at J, with 12 bases between the two ends. Per the germline V gene, CDR1 is MNHEY and CDR2 is SMNVEV (reference sequence). The CDR3 DNA sequence: TGTGCCAGCAGTTTTCTTCTAAGTGGGACCCAGTACTTC. It translates to CASSFLLSGTQYF.

V gene TRBV28 combines with J gene TRBJ2-5; possibly TRBD2 for D (5 bases). The DNA end is a closer match to TRBJ2-7, so the J assignment may be wrong. CDR1 is MDHEN, CDR2 SYDVKM, per germline. The CDR3 extends over 14 amino acids. The DNA for the CDR3 is TGTGCCAGCATTCGTTCGGACTCCTCCTACGAGCAGTACTTC. This gives the protein CASIRSDSSYEQYF.

Regarding this clone: The sample contains more than one DNA sequence encoding this CDR3. The chain joins TRBV27 to TRBJ1-1; D perhaps matches TRBD1 (6 bases). The CDR3 contains 15 residues. The germline V and J ends were trimmed by 4 bases and 0 bases, with 12 bases remaining between them. The V gene's germline CDR1 is MNHEY and CDR2 SMNVEV (reference sequence). CDR3 region: CASSSFWTVNTEAFF. CDR3 nucleotides: TGTGCCAGCAGTTCGTTTTGGACAGTGAACACTGAAGCTTTCTTT.

Of note for this clone: The sample contains more than one DNA sequence encoding this CDR3. CDR3 bases: TGTGCCAGCAGCTTAGTGGGGGGTTCCACCTACGAGCAGTACTTC. As protein: CASSLVGGSTYEQYF. J is TRBJ2-7 and V is TRBV7-2, with TRBD2 as a possible D gene (6 bases). The CDR3 is 15 amino acids. CDR1 and CDR2 from the germline V gene are SGHTA and FQGNSA. V was shortened by 1 base and J by 2 bases, with 12 bases between the two germline ends. The full variable domain, with the rest looked up from reference TRBV7-2 and TRBJ2-7, is GAGVSQSPSNKVTEKGKDVELRCDPISGHTALYWYRQSLGQGLEFLIYFQGNSAPDKSGLPSDRFSAERTGGSVSTLTIQRTQQEDSAVYLCASSLVGGSTYEQYFGPGTRLTVT.

The J gene is TRBJ2-7, the V gene TRBV21-1; TRBD2, the table's D call, was not compared with the DNA. TRBV21-1 is a documented pseudogene. The CDR3 is made up of 16 amino acids. The CDR3 spells CASSSLGGGPLAEQYF. CDR3 bases: TGTGCCAGCAGCTCCCTTGGGGGAGGGCCGCTGGCCGAGCAGTACTTC.

The chain uses TRBV10-3 and TRBJ1-1; D uncertain. Germline V gives CDR1 ENHRY, CDR2 SYGVKD. Trimming left V 8 bases short and J 2 bases short, with 9 bases between. CDR3 length: 12 amino acids. The chain's CDR3 is CAIGRGNTEAFF. The CDR3, as DNA: TGTGCCATCGGACGGGGAAACACTGAAGCTTTCTTT.